This TCR beta chain was identified in a study of shared clonotypes between healthy human individuals. V shed 2 bases and J shed 0 bases, with 13 bases lying between them. This CDR3 is 16 amino acids long. The germline CDR1 and CDR2 sequences are MNHEY and SMNVEV (reference sequence). Sequencing was performed with immunoSEQ multiplex PCR; in TCRdb, only in-frame clones are kept and a portion is missing. The sample carries hundreds of thousands of clones, 70% to 80% recorded once. This chain uses TRBV27 with TRBJ1-2; the D gene is possibly TRBD1 (5 bases). Sequenced: PBMCs. The sequence came from a middle-aged woman in good health. Some clones in this sample may be carry-over from other donors' samples. As DNA, the CDR3 is TGTGCCAGCAGTTTACTCGGGACCGCAACTAACTATGGCTACACCTTC. It translates to CASSLLGTATNYGYTF.